This entry is about one T cell receptor (beta chain). Antigen: not known. The germline V and J ends were trimmed by 3 bases and 3 bases, with 18 bases remaining between them. CDR3 length: 16 amino acids. The V gene's germline CDR1 is SGHTA and CDR2 FQGNSA. The record originates from a study of post-analysis software for immune sequencing data. Looking at the study overall: The disease courses spanned relapsing-remitting, secondary progressive and progressive-relapsing forms of multiple sclerosis.

Regarding the study as a whole: There was significantly lower normalized Chao1 diversity in multiple sclerosis patients than in controls. The study found TRBV5-6, TRBV5-1 and TRBV20-1 among about five TRBV segments more frequent in patients than controls.

Included in the TCR beta cDNA libraries were unique molecular identifiers. Each batch of about 0.85 to 10 million T cells produced a few hundred thousand cDNA molecules. TCRdb ran MiXCR on the PCR reads and lists one entry per CDR3 protein. This sample carries almost 700,000 distinct CDR3 sequences, approximately 59% of them seen once, and the ten largest clones take approximately 10%. The V call is TRBV7-2, the J call TRBJ2-7; no firm D call. The sequenced sample was blood. This clonotype originated in a girl aged 2-9 years with multiple sclerosis. CDR3 loop: CASSLLYIARFYEQYF. In DNA form, the CDR3 reads TGTGCCAGCAGCTTGCTTTATATCGCTAGATTCTACGAGCAGTACTTC.